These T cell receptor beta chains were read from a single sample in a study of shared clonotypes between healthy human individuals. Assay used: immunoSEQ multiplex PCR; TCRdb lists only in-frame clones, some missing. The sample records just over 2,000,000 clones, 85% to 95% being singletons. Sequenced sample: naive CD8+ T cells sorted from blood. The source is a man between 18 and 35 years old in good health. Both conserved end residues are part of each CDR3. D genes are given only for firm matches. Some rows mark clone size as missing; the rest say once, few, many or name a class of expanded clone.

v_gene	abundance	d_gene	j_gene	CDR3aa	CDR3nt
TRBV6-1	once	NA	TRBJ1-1	CASSDGQLRGTEAFF	TGTGCCAGCAGTGATGGTCAGCTAAGGGGGACTGAAGCTTTCTTT
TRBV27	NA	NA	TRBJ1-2	CASSQLFSGGAHYGYTF	TGTGCCAGCAGTCAGCTCTTCTCCGGGGGCGCCCACTATGGCTACACCTTC
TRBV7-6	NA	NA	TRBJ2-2	CASSLDGYMNTGELFF	TGTGCCAGCAGCTTAGACGGCTACATGAACACCGGGGAGCTGTTTTTT
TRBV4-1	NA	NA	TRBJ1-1	CASSQGGQRYTEAFF	TGCGCCAGCAGCCAGGGCGGACAAAGGTACACTGAAGCTTTCTTT
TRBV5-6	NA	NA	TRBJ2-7	CASSLSLRAYEQYF	TGTGCCAGCAGCTTGAGCCTCCGGGCCTACGAGCAGTACTTC
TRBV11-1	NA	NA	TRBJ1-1	CASSLSEGNTEAFF	TGTGCCAGCAGCTTAAGTGAGGGCAACACTGAAGCTTTCTTT
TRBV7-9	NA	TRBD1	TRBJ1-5	CASSEGAEYSNQPQHF	TGTGCCAGCAGCGAGGGGGCAGAATATAGCAATCAGCCCCAGCATTTT
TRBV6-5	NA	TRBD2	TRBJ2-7	CASSASGRSGVEQYF	TGTGCCAGCAGTGCTAGCGGGAGGTCGGGTGTCGAGCAGTACTTC
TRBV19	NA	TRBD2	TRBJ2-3	CASSILGTSWGRDTQYF	TGTGCCAGTAGTATTCTCGGGACTAGCTGGGGTCGGGATACGCAGTATTTT
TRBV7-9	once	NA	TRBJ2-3	CASLPGVRDTQYF	TGTGCCAGCCTCCCCGGAGTGAGGGATACGCAGTATTTT
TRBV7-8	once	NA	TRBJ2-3	CASSLTGASTDTQYF	TGTGCCAGCAGCTTAACTGGGGCCAGCACAGATACGCAGTATTTT
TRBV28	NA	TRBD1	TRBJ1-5	CASSPPGQENQPQHF	TGTGCCAGCAGTCCCCCTGGACAGGAAAATCAGCCCCAGCATTTT
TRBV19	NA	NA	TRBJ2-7	CASSFQDRAHEQYF	TGTGCCAGTAGTTTTCAAGACCGGGCCCACGAGCAGTACTTC
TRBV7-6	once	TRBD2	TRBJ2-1	CASSLVVGGSYNEQFF	TGTGCCAGCAGCTTAGTGGTGGGGGGGTCCTACAATGAGCAGTTCTTC
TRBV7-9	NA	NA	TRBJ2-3	CASSFGTNWITDTQYF	TGTGCCAGCAGCTTCGGGACAAACTGGATCACAGATACGCAGTATTTT
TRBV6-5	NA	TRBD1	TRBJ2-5	CASSYQGQGGETQYF	TGTGCCAGCAGTTACCAGGGACAGGGAGGGGAGACCCAGTACTTC